The 10 T cell receptor beta chains below all came from one sample that was sequenced in a study of identical twins. TCRdb fed the 5' RACE reads into MiXCR, producing one record per CDR3 protein. This table holds around 290,000 distinct CDR3 sequences, roughly 9.7% found once. Another study also made use of these data, one on yellow fever vaccine responses in identical twins.

Material for sequencing was CD8+ T cells sorted from blood. These receptors originate from a woman aged 18 to 35 in good health.

The chain links TRBV27 to TRBJ2-1; TRBD2 matches at 9 bases. The CDR3 has 13 residues. CDR1 and CDR2 from the germline V gene are MNHEY and SMNVEV (reference sequence). Germline trimming cut 3 bases from V and 10 bases from J; bases unmatched to any gene: 4. The CDR3 nucleotides read TGTGCCAGCAGTTTCGGGACTAGCTTAGAGCAGTTCTTC. As protein: CASSFGTSLEQFF.

This clonotype was seen ten or more times. The CDR3 DNA sequence: TGTGCCAGCAGTTACAGAGCGGGACCCTCCTACAATGAGCAGTTCTTC. Amino acid sequence: CASSYRAGPSYNEQFF. The J gene is TRBJ2-1, the V gene TRBV6-5, with 7 bases aligning to TRBD2. The CDR3 contains 16 residues. V shed 2 bases, J shed 0 bases, and the junction held 4 bases outside the gene matches. Germline assignment: CDR1 MNHEY and CDR2 SVGAGI.

This clonotype was recorded at least ten times. The chain recombines TRBV20-1 with TRBJ2-3; 9 bases are shared with TRBD2. There are 16 residues in the CDR3. V lost 1 base to trimming and J lost 4 bases; unmatched junction nucleotides: 9. Germline V gene lookup returns CDR1 DFQATT and CDR2 SNEGSKA (reference sequence). The CDR3 reads CSARGSASGIADTQYF. CDR3 bases: TGCAGTGCTAGAGGATCGGCTAGCGGGATAGCAGATACGCAGTATTTT.

This clonotype was detected only a few times. The chain combines TRBV4-1 with TRBJ2-1; tentatively, D is TRBD1 (6 bases). CDR3 length: 15 residues. Trimming took 1 base from V and 4 from J, leaving 11 bases between them. In germline, CDR1 is MGHRA, CDR2 YSYEKL. CDR3 DNA: TGCGCCAGCAGCCAAGCCAGGGGTGTATACAATGAGCAGTTCTTC. Its translation is CASSQARGVYNEQFF.

This clonotype turned up a few times. V gene TRBV5-1 combines with J gene TRBJ2-3; D not certain. The V gene's germline CDR1 is SGHRS and CDR2 YFSETQ. Trimming cost V 3 bases and J 4 bases, with 12 bases left between them. The CDR3 runs 14 residues. The DNA of the CDR3 is TGCGCCAGCAGCTACCTAGTGGGGTCAGATACGCAGTATTTT. Encoded protein: CASSYLVGSDTQYF.

The chain recombines TRBV28 with TRBJ2-1, with 9 bases matching TRBD1. Germline values: CDR1 MDHEN, CDR2 SYDVKM. V shed 2 bases, J shed 7 bases, and the junction held 3 bases outside the gene matches. This CDR3 is 14 amino acids long. The CDR3 DNA sequence: TGTGCCAGCAGTTTACTGGACAGGGGTAATGAGCAGTTCTTC. Translated: CASSLLDRGNEQFF.

This clonotype was picked up a small number of times. CDR3 in amino acids: CASSLVVRHTDTQYF. The CDR3 bases are TGTGCCAGCAGCTTGGTAGTTAGGCACACAGATACGCAGTATTTT. This chain links TRBV5-5 with TRBJ2-3, with D uncertain. Germline loops: CDR1 SGHKS, CDR2 YYEKEE (reference sequence). V was pared by 0 bases and J by 2 bases, with 10 bases between. This CDR3 has 15 residues.

This clonotype has just a few counts. The genes are TRBV29-1 and TRBJ2-3, with D perhaps matching TRBD1 (5 bases). The CDR3 length is 9 residues. Trimming stripped 7 bases from V and 6 bases from J, with 5 bases between. The germline V gene has CDR1 SQVTM and CDR2 ANQGSEA. CDR3 in DNA: TGCAGCGAGGGGGATACGCAGTATTTT. This gives the protein CSEGDTQYF.

This clonotype was seen repeatedly, ten times or more. This chain links TRBV11-2 with TRBJ2-7; 9 bases agree with TRBD1. The length of the CDR3 is 19 residues. Germline CDR1 is SGHAT and CDR2 is FQNNGV. V lost 5 bases and J lost 0; bases outside the gene matches: 17. The chain's CDR3 is CASSPNRGLIIGSSYEQYF. The CDR3 region has the DNA TGTGCCAGCAGCCCGAACAGGGGGCTTATCATTGGAAGCTCCTACGAGCAGTACTTC.

This clonotype was seen repeatedly, ten times or more. V is TRBV27 and J is TRBJ2-1, with TRBD2 matching 7 bases. The CDR3 contains 17 residues. Trimming cost V 5 bases and J 3 bases; bases outside gene matches: 13. CDR1 is MNHEY, CDR2 SMNVEV, per germline (reference sequence). CDR3 DNA sequence: TGTGCCAGCAGTCCACGAGGGAGGCTAGCGGTCTACAATGAGCAGTTCTTC. Translation: CASSPRGRLAVYNEQFF.